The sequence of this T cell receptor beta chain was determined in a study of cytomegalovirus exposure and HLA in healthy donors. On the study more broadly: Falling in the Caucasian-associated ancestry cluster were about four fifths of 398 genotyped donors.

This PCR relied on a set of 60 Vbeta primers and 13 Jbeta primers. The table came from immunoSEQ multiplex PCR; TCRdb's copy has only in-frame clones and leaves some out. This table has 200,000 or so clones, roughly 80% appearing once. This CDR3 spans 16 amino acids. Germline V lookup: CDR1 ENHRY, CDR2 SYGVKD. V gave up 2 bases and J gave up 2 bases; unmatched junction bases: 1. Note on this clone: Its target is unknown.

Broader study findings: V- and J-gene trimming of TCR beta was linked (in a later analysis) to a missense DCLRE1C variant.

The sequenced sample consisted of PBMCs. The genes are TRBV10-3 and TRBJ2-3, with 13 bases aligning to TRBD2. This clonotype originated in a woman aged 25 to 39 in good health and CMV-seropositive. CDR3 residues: CAISEGLAGATDTQYF. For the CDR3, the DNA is TGTGCCATCAGTGAGGGACTAGCGGGGGCCACAGATACGCAGTATTTT.